The 4 T cell receptor beta chains in this list originate from one sample, sequenced in a study of blood T cell repertoires in COVID-19. The method was immunoSEQ multiplex PCR; TCRdb's version includes in-frame clones alone and lacks a portion of them. The sample yields approximately 190,000 clones, roughly 88% seen once. Specimen: peripheral blood. Receptors originate from a woman between 40 and 50 years old who had recovered from COVID-19.

This clone was seen ten or more times. This chain connects TRBV19 to TRBJ2-2; 7 bases fit TRBD2. Looked up from germline, CDR1 is LNHDA and CDR2 is SQIVND (reference sequence). V shed 8 bases, J shed 0 bases, and the junction held 6 bases outside the gene matches. This CDR3 is built from 15 residues. CDR3 nucleotide sequence: TGTGCCAGTTACCGAGGACTAGCGAACACCGGGGAGCTGTTTTTT. As protein: CASYRGLANTGELFF.

The gene calls are TRBV18 and TRBJ2-2; 7 nucleotides match TRBD1. The CDR3 has 17 residues. From germline, CDR1 is KGHSH and CDR2 LQKENI. Trimming took 3 bases from V and 5 from J; bases not matched to a gene: 12. The CDR3 region is CASSPRMDRSLTGELFF. In DNA form, the CDR3 reads TGTGCCAGCTCACCGAGGATGGACAGGAGCCTAACCGGGGAGCTGTTTTTT.

This chain links TRBV7-2 with TRBJ2-1; 10 bases match TRBD2. There are 15 residues in the CDR3. V was pared by 5 bases and J by 9 bases, with 10 bases of the junction left unmatched. Per the germline V gene, CDR1 is SGHTA and CDR2 is FQGNSA. The CDR3 DNA follows: TGTGCCAGCAGCCAGCTAGCGGGAGTGTATGGTGAGCAGTTCTTC. Protein sequence: CASSQLAGVYGEQFF.

J is TRBJ2-2 and V is TRBV7-9; D is unclear. Germline values: CDR1 SEHNR, CDR2 FQNEAQ (reference sequence). The CDR3 totals 14 residues. V shed 5 bases and J shed 0 bases, with 7 bases lying between them. CDR3 region: CASSPQANTGELFF. The CDR3 DNA sequence: TGTGCCAGCAGCCCTCAGGCGAACACCGGGGAGCTGTTTTTT.